This TCR beta chain stems from a study of OX40 agonist ivuxolimab in advanced cancers. Study information: Participants could have had prior anti-PD-1, anti-PD-L1 or anti-CTLA-4 therapy, and less than 45% had some. Three patients got partial responses; one had hepatocellular carcinoma and two had cutaneous melanoma. Overall study results and limits: Partial responders treated at 0.1-3.0 mg/kg exhibited clonal expansion among the lowest measured. In the 0.1 to 3.0 mg/kg range, CD4+ and CD8+ blood T cells had expanded clonally by week 6.

On this clone itself: Its target is unknown.

Clones were read by immunoSEQ multiplex PCR, and TCRdb kept only the in-frame ones, dropping some. This table holds 55,000 to 65,000 clones, more than 65% found once. The CDR3 spans 15 residues. Trimming at V came to 7 bases and at J to 2 bases, leaving 9 bases not matched to a gene. Looked up from germline, CDR1 is SGHAT and CDR2 is FQNNGV. This chain joins TRBV11-2 and TRBJ2-7; TRBD2 matches at 9 bases. Specimen: CD4+ or CD8+ T cells sorted from blood, collected in a trial of the OX40 agonist ivuxolimab. This clonotype was obtained from an adult with an advanced solid tumor such as melanoma, head and neck, liver or kidney cancer. The CDR3 nucleotides are TGTGCCAGCACCATTAGCGGGAGTGTCCCCTACGAGCAGTACTTC. As protein: CASTISGSVPYEQYF.